These T cell receptor beta chains were read from a single sample in a study of patients and donors after allogeneic stem cell transplantation. From the RT-PCR reads, TCRdb called clonotypes with MiXCR, one entry per CDR3 protein. The sample carries approximately 210,000 distinct CDR3 sequences, 41% recorded once. The sequencing sample was made of blood, either unsorted or a sorted T cell fraction (not recorded which). The receptors stem from a human donor who was either an allogeneic HSCT recipient or a stem cell or donor lymphocyte infusion donor (not recorded which). It is not recorded whose cells these are; they may come from a transplant donor. The conserved cysteine and the conserved F or W are not part of the CDR3 here. Fields, in order: V gene, CDR3 length, CDR3 protein.

V gene: TRBV4-2; CDR3 length: 15; CDR3 protein: ASSQDISRGPNTEAF
V gene: TRBV12-3/TRBV12-4; CDR3 length: 12; CDR3 protein: ASSFRGGTGELF
V gene: TRBV24-1; CDR3 length: 12; CDR3 protein: ATSEPSGYNEQF
V gene: TRBV27; CDR3 length: 11; CDR3 protein: ASSFPGGGEQF
V gene: TRBV12-3/TRBV12-4; CDR3 length: 14; CDR3 protein: ASSPRTSGADNEQF
V gene: TRBV9; CDR3 length: 13; CDR3 protein: ASSVGGHLNYGYT
V gene: TRBV20-1; CDR3 length: 12; CDR3 protein: SARRTVSNQPQH
V gene: TRBV12-3/TRBV12-4; CDR3 length: 12; CDR3 protein: ASSSGVSGETQY
V gene: TRBV5-1; CDR3 length: 11; CDR3 protein: ASSQQGTAGYT
V gene: TRBV24-1; CDR3 length: 16; CDR3 protein: ATSDSNNPGQETDTQY
V gene: TRBV29-1; CDR3 length: 14; CDR3 protein: SVLLTGGGNFYEQY
V gene: TRBV12-3/TRBV12-4; CDR3 length: 13; CDR3 protein: ASSLGGHLNTEAF
V gene: TRBV11-2; CDR3 length: 14; CDR3 protein: ASSLETRDGLYGYT
V gene: TRBV6-5; CDR3 length: 11; CDR3 protein: ASSYSRGNEQF
V gene: TRBV25-1; CDR3 length: 13; CDR3 protein: ASSESGGGNQPQH
V gene: TRBV27; CDR3 length: 10; CDR3 protein: ASSFSGAEAF
V gene: TRBV28; CDR3 length: 9; CDR3 protein: ASSGSGGRT
V gene: TRBV5-6; CDR3 length: 13; CDR3 protein: ASSPGLPLYNEQF
V gene: TRBV15; CDR3 length: 15; CDR3 protein: ATSSTIPVDHTGELF
V gene: TRBV5-1; CDR3 length: 10; CDR3 protein: ASNELDDEQF
V gene: TRBV5-6; CDR3 length: 13; CDR3 protein: ASSGRGRGGEKLF
V gene: TRBV4-1; CDR3 length: 12; CDR3 protein: ASSPVPSHSPLH